This entry concerns a single T cell receptor (beta chain). Its antigen is still unknown. No qualities accompany the bases; no much larger clone lies one base away. The time point label corresponds to: cells obtained before transplantation from donor or recipient. CD3+CD4+ and CD3+CD8+ populations were FACS-sorted from unstimulated pre-transplant donor and recipient cells taken from spleen or lymph nodes. The data were taken from a study of graft-versus-host responses after intestinal transplantation (dated by TCRdb to the early 2020s). About the study as a whole: The transplants that recipients got were multivisceral, liver-intestinal, or isolated intestinal. Every recipient was given anti-thymocyte globulin induction, followed by approximately 3 years of maintenance tacrolimus and steroids. Graft-versus-host and host-versus-graft alloreactive T cell clones were tracked in the graft, circulation and bone marrow after intestinal transplantation using bulk TCR-beta CDR3 sequencing. Alloreactive clones were identified by sequencing pre-transplant mixed lymphocyte reaction products and comparing them with unstimulated pre-transplant donor and recipient T cells. The cohort enrolled some 24 intestinal transplant recipients, one of whom was a retransplant, and a few patients without pretransplant specimens were excluded. Donor T cell macrochimerism was defined as a peak of at least 4% donor T cells among recipient peripheral blood mononuclear cells. Instead of going to the commercial service, samples from a few later patients were sequenced in-house on an Illumina MiSeq and processed with MiXCR.

The library was produced with the immunoSEQ multiplex PCR assay. For most patients, genomic DNA was isolated using the Qiagen DNeasy Blood and Tissue Kit and was shipped frozen to Adaptive Biotechnologies for TCR sequencing. For most patients, high-throughput TCR-beta CDR3 sequencing of genomic DNA was performed by Adaptive Biotechnologies. Turning to the authors' computational methods: TCR sequencing data for around 19 patients were retrieved from Adaptive's ImmunoSEQ software; a few other patients were processed with MiXCR and VDJtools. CD4 versus CD8 sorting errors were corrected by removing sequences found in both subsets at a frequency ratio below 5:1. CDR3 nucleotide sequences shared between donor and recipient were removed because their origin could not be assigned. To be classed as alloreactive, a clone needed at least 2-fold expansion over unstimulated cells and a minimum CFSE-low frequency of 0.002% (template counts) or 0.001% (read counts). Clones detected in sequenced pre-transplant spleen, lymph node, or MLR CFSE-low populations of the donor or recipient were defined as mappable. The cumulative frequency of alloreactive clones was calculated as a percentage of all sequences, weighted by copy number. TCRdb carries this immuneACCESS record with in-frame sequences only. Its versions omit some clonotypes, under half of them owing to an unresolved V gene in the studies checked, with the rest unexplained. V, J and clone size reflect that table, while D and trimming were determined from the DNA. This sample lists 80,000 to 100,000 clones; about 89% were detected once. The top ten hold roughly 0.37% of the sample.

What the authors observed across the whole study: Peak levels of circulating GvH clones were associated with declines in HvG clones early after transplant. GvH clones were detected in recipient bone marrow, and some of these GvH clones were observed earlier in ileal mucosa or blood, consistent with an intestinal mucosal origin. In the allografts of patients with donor T cell macrochimerism, GvH to HvG T cell clonal ratios were high. The relatively low number and heterogeneity of intestinal transplant patients limited the conclusions.

The CDR3 measures 14 amino acids from cysteine to phenylalanine. Here the CDR3 DNA is all that survives: 42 bases in frame from base 1. The V end gives up 7 bases and the J end 8 bases, leaving 8 bases in the junction not matched to a gene. From a lookup of the germline V gene, CDR1 and CDR2 are MNHNS and SASEGT. This chain joins TRBV6-1 to TRBJ2-1; TRBD2 matches 10 bases in the middle. The sample was unstimulated CD4+ T cells sorted from spleen or lymph node cells, taken before intestinal transplant. The receptor comes from a human donor who received an intestinal transplant. The sequenced DNA is TGTGCCAGCATTACGGCTAGCGGGGGAGATGAGCAGTTCTTC. The translation is CASITASGGDEQFF.